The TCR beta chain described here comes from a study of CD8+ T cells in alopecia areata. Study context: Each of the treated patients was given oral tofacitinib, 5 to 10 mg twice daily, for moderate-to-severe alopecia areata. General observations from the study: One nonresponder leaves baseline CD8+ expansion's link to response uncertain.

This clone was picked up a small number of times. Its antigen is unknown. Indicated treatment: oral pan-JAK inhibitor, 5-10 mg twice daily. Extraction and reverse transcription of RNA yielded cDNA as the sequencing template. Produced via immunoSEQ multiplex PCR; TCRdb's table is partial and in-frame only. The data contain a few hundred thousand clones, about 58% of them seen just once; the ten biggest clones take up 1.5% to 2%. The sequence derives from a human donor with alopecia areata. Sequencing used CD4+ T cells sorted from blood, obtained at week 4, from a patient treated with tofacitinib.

CDR3 nucleotide sequence: TGTGCCTGGAGCCATGGACAGGGCAATTATGGCTACACCTTC. Protein sequence: CAWSHGQGNYGYTF. The chain couples TRBV30 to TRBJ1-2; 8 positions agree with TRBD1. The V gene end was trimmed by 3 bases and the J gene end by 5 bases; junction bases not matched to a gene: 8. CDR1 is GTSNPN and CDR2 is SVGIG in the germline V gene (reference sequence). CDR3 length: 14 amino acids. The entire variable domain, with the rest obtained from reference TRBV30 and TRBJ1-2, is as follows: SQTIHQWPATLVQPVGSPLSLECTVEGTSNPNLYWYRQAAGRGLQLLFYSVGIGQISSEVPQNLSASRPQDRQFILSSKKLLLSDSGFYLCAWSHGQGNYGYTFGSGTRLTVV.